This is a list of T cell receptor beta chains from one sample in a study of PD-L1 blockade in urothelial cancer. Measured with immunoSEQ multiplex PCR; TCRdb has only the in-frame clones, and not every one. The table lists under 40,000 clones, 87% of them singletons. Sequencing was performed on PBMCs, taken around atezolizumab (anti-PD-L1) treatment. The receptors originated from a man aged 50-59 years with urothelial cancer. CDR3s include the opening cysteine and the closing phenylalanine or tryptophan. D genes are given only for firm matches. The size entry is marked missing in some rows and otherwise reads once, few, many or a size class.

d_gene: .
j_gene: TRBJ2-3
v_gene: TRBV10-1
abundance: .
CDR3aa: CASSDPAGGTDTQYF
CDR3nt: TGCGCCAGCAGTGACCCCGCAGGGGGCACAGATACGCAGTATTTT

d_gene: TRBD1
j_gene: TRBJ2-3
v_gene: TRBV5-1
abundance: once
CDR3aa: CASSPRRQGADTQYF
CDR3nt: TGCGCCAGCAGCCCAAGACGACAGGGGGCAGATACGCAGTATTTT

d_gene: .
j_gene: TRBJ1-1
v_gene: TRBV6-6
abundance: .
CDR3aa: CASSWGGTEAFF
CDR3nt: TGTGCCAGCAGTTGGGGGGGCACTGAAGCTTTCTTT

d_gene: TRBD2
j_gene: TRBJ2-7
v_gene: TRBV28
abundance: .
CDR3aa: CASSPNLAGTYEQYF
CDR3nt: TGTGCCAGCAGCCCCAACCTAGCGGGAACCTACGAGCAGTACTTC

d_gene: TRBD2
j_gene: TRBJ2-3
v_gene: TRBV27
abundance: .
CDR3aa: CASSPGLAGGSVNTQYF
CDR3nt: TGTGCCAGCAGTCCTGGACTAGCGGGGGGGTCTGTGAATACGCAGTATTTT

d_gene: TRBD2
j_gene: TRBJ2-7
v_gene: TRBV7-2
abundance: once
CDR3aa: CASTQREGNYEQYF
CDR3nt: TGTGCCAGCACCCAGCGGGAGGGGAACTACGAGCAGTACTTC

d_gene: .
j_gene: TRBJ1-5
v_gene: TRBV2
abundance: .
CDR3aa: CASSVGRGDNQPQHF
CDR3nt: TGTGCCAGCAGTGTAGGCCGAGGAGACAATCAGCCCCAGCATTTT

d_gene: .
j_gene: TRBJ2-7
v_gene: TRBV29-1
abundance: few
CDR3aa: CSVRSGRAYEQYF
CDR3nt: TGCAGCGTTCGGTCTGGCAGGGCCTACGAGCAGTACTTC

d_gene: .
j_gene: TRBJ2-3
v_gene: TRBV30
abundance: .
CDR3aa: CAWSVPGSDTQYF
CDR3nt: TGTGCCTGGAGTGTCCCAGGTTCAGATACGCAGTATTTT

d_gene: .
j_gene: TRBJ1-5
v_gene: TRBV5-1
abundance: .
CDR3aa: CASSPEGGDRPQHF
CDR3nt: TGCGCCAGCAGCCCCGAGGGTGGAGATAGACCCCAGCATTTT

d_gene: TRBD2
j_gene: TRBJ2-4
v_gene: TRBV5-1
abundance: .
CDR3aa: CASSPDGVAGGPRAKNIQYF
CDR3nt: TGCGCCAGCAGCCCCGACGGGGTAGCGGGAGGGCCTCGAGCCAAAAACATTCAGTACTTC

d_gene: TRBD1
j_gene: TRBJ1-1
v_gene: TRBV5-8
abundance: once
CDR3aa: CASSIDRDSEAFF
CDR3nt: TGTGCCAGCAGCATCGACAGGGACAGTGAAGCTTTCTTT

d_gene: TRBD2
j_gene: TRBJ2-1
v_gene: TRBV6-5
abundance: .
CDR3aa: CASSGTSGDLLEQFF
CDR3nt: TGTGCCAGCAGCGGGACTAGCGGGGATCTTTTAGAGCAGTTCTTC

d_gene: TRBD2
j_gene: TRBJ2-1
v_gene: TRBV5-1
abundance: .
CDR3aa: CASSSTRGGAYNEQFF
CDR3nt: TGCGCCAGCAGTTCTACTCGGGGGGGGGCCTACAATGAGCAGTTCTTC

d_gene: TRBD1
j_gene: TRBJ2-4
v_gene: TRBV27
abundance: .
CDR3aa: CASTSTGTENIQYF
CDR3nt: TGTGCCAGCACCTCTACCGGGACAGAAAACATTCAGTACTTC

d_gene: TRBD1
j_gene: TRBJ2-1
v_gene: TRBV7-9
abundance: .
CDR3aa: CASSRPRTGLNEQFF
CDR3nt: TGTGCCAGCAGCCGGCCAAGGACAGGCTTGAATGAGCAGTTCTTC

d_gene: TRBD1
j_gene: TRBJ2-5
v_gene: TRBV19
abundance: .
CDR3aa: CATPGGETQYF
CDR3nt: TGTGCCACCCCAGGGGGAGAGACCCAGTACTTC

d_gene: .
j_gene: TRBJ2-7
v_gene: TRBV19
abundance: .
CDR3aa: CASSIGLNYEQYF
CDR3nt: TGTGCCAGTAGCATCGGACTGAACTACGAGCAGTACTTC

d_gene: TRBD2
j_gene: TRBJ2-6
v_gene: TRBV6-1
abundance: .
CDR3aa: CASAGGPGANVLTF
CDR3nt: TGTGCCAGCGCGGGAGGGCCTGGGGCCAACGTCCTGACTTTC

d_gene: .
j_gene: TRBJ1-1
v_gene: TRBV5-1
abundance: .
CDR3aa: CASSLEPGWRNTEAFF
CDR3nt: TGCGCCAGCAGCTTGGAGCCGGGTTGGCGAAACACTGAAGCTTTCTTT

d_gene: .
j_gene: TRBJ2-3
v_gene: TRBV6-1
abundance: .
CDR3aa: CATIKEGLADTQYF
CDR3nt: TGTGCCACCATCAAGGAGGGACTTGCAGATACGCAGTATTTT

d_gene: .
j_gene: TRBJ1-6
v_gene: TRBV7-6
abundance: .
CDR3aa: CASSSQQDSPLHF
CDR3nt: TGTGCCAGCAGCTCACAACAGGATTCACCCCTCCACTTT

d_gene: .
j_gene: TRBJ2-1
v_gene: TRBV7-6
abundance: .
CDR3aa: CASSLGGNIAEVKFF
CDR3nt: TGTGCCAGCAGCTTAGGAGGGAATATAGCGGAAGTAAAGTTCTTC

d_gene: .
j_gene: TRBJ2-7
v_gene: TRBV5-1
abundance: .
CDR3aa: CASSLTLQGYEQYF
CDR3nt: TGCGCCAGCAGCTTGACTCTCCAGGGGTACGAGCAGTACTTC

d_gene: TRBD1
j_gene: TRBJ2-7
v_gene: TRBV29-1
abundance: .
CDR3aa: CSVETGTASGEQYF
CDR3nt: TGCAGCGTTGAAACCGGGACAGCCTCAGGCGAGCAGTACTTC

d_gene: TRBD1
j_gene: TRBJ2-3
v_gene: TRBV15
abundance: .
CDR3aa: CATSSTRDRVFTDTQYF
CDR3nt: TGTGCCACCAGCAGTACCCGGGACAGGGTGTTCACAGATACGCAGTATTTT

d_gene: .
j_gene: TRBJ1-5
v_gene: TRBV7-6
abundance: .
CDR3aa: CASSPVSNQPQHF
CDR3nt: TGTGCCAGCAGCCCTGTTAGCAATCAGCCCCAGCATTTT

d_gene: TRBD2
j_gene: TRBJ2-3
v_gene: TRBV11-3
abundance: .
CDR3aa: CASSNSGGGTDTQYF
CDR3nt: TGTGCCAGCAGCAACAGCGGGGGAGGCACAGATACGCAGTATTTT

d_gene: TRBD2
j_gene: TRBJ2-7
v_gene: TRBV5-1
abundance: .
CDR3aa: CASSGRTSGETDLFEQYF
CDR3nt: TGCGCCAGCAGCGGACGGACTAGCGGGGAGACGGACCTTTTCGAGCAGTACTTC

d_gene: TRBD1
j_gene: TRBJ1-1
v_gene: TRBV6-5
abundance: .
CDR3aa: CATRGQGLNTEAFF
CDR3nt: TGTGCCACACGGGGACAGGGCTTGAACACTGAAGCTTTCTTT

d_gene: TRBD1
j_gene: TRBJ2-6
v_gene: TRBV7-2
abundance: once
CDR3aa: CASSLTGQGATFGANVLTF
CDR3nt: TGTGCCAGCAGCTTAACTGGACAGGGGGCCACCTTTGGGGCCAACGTCCTGACTTTC

d_gene: .
j_gene: TRBJ1-3
v_gene: TRBV25-1
abundance: .
CDR3aa: CASSVDRSSGNTIYF
CDR3nt: TGTGCCAGCAGTGTCGACAGGAGCTCTGGAAACACCATATATTTT

d_gene: .
j_gene: TRBJ1-2
v_gene: TRBV5-4
abundance: once
CDR3aa: CATSAPWSYGYTF
CDR3nt: TGTGCCACCTCTGCCCCCTGGAGCTATGGCTACACCTTC

d_gene: .
j_gene: TRBJ2-7
v_gene: TRBV11-3
abundance: .
CDR3aa: CASSLSSAGAWDEQYF
CDR3nt: TGTGCCAGCAGCTTAAGCTCGGCGGGGGCCTGGGACGAGCAGTACTTC

d_gene: TRBD2
j_gene: TRBJ2-2
v_gene: TRBV10-3
abundance: .
CDR3aa: CAISESSGSRAGELFF
CDR3nt: TGTGCCATCAGTGAGTCGAGCGGGAGTAGAGCCGGGGAGCTGTTTTTT

d_gene: .
j_gene: TRBJ1-6
v_gene: TRBV7-8
abundance: .
CDR3aa: CASSATEYNSPLHF
CDR3nt: TGTGCCAGCAGCGCGACAGAATATAATTCACCCCTCCACTTT

d_gene: .
j_gene: TRBJ2-7
v_gene: TRBV11-2
abundance: .
CDR3aa: CASSLELAGYEQYF
CDR3nt: TGTGCCAGCAGCTTAGAACTAGCCGGCTACGAGCAGTACTTC

d_gene: TRBD1
j_gene: TRBJ2-7
v_gene: TRBV28
abundance: .
CDR3aa: CASSFTGGTLTHEQYF
CDR3nt: TGTGCCAGCAGTTTCACAGGGGGTACCCTGACCCACGAGCAGTACTTC

d_gene: .
j_gene: TRBJ2-2
v_gene: TRBV2
abundance: .
CDR3aa: CASRATPNTGELFF
CDR3nt: TGTGCCAGCAGGGCGACTCCGAACACCGGGGAGCTGTTTTTT

d_gene: .
j_gene: TRBJ1-2
v_gene: TRBV6-1
abundance: .
CDR3aa: CASSEVNRDGYTF
CDR3nt: TGTGCCAGCAGTGAAGTAAACAGGGATGGCTACACCTTC

d_gene: TRBD1
j_gene: TRBJ2-7
v_gene: TRBV7-6
abundance: once
CDR3aa: CASSLAGTGSDEQYF
CDR3nt: TGTGCCAGCAGCTTAGCCGGGACAGGTTCCGACGAGCAGTACTTC

d_gene: .
j_gene: TRBJ2-2
v_gene: TRBV19
abundance: .
CDR3aa: CASSSLGGGELFF
CDR3nt: TGTGCCAGTAGTTCCCTGGGCGGGGGGGAGCTGTTTTTT

d_gene: TRBD1
j_gene: TRBJ1-1
v_gene: TRBV5-4
abundance: .
CDR3aa: CASSWRGQAGTEAFF
CDR3nt: TGTGCCAGCAGCTGGAGGGGACAGGCGGGAACTGAAGCTTTCTTT

d_gene: .
j_gene: TRBJ2-1
v_gene: TRBV19
abundance: .
CDR3aa: CASGNDNEQFF
CDR3nt: TGTGCCAGCGGGAATGACAATGAGCAGTTCTTC

d_gene: TRBD2
j_gene: TRBJ2-3
v_gene: TRBV5-1
abundance: .
CDR3aa: CASSSLAGRTDTQYF
CDR3nt: TGCGCCAGCAGCTCCTTAGCGGGTCGCACAGATACGCAGTATTTT

d_gene: .
j_gene: TRBJ2-3
v_gene: TRBV27
abundance: .
CDR3aa: CASSFAGFPDTQYF
CDR3nt: TGTGCCAGCAGTTTTGCGGGGTTTCCAGATACGCAGTATTTT

d_gene: TRBD2
j_gene: TRBJ2-7
v_gene: TRBV5-1
abundance: few
CDR3aa: CASSTGLAGALGEQYF
CDR3nt: TGCGCCAGCAGCACGGGACTAGCGGGAGCCCTGGGAGAGCAGTACTTC

d_gene: .
j_gene: TRBJ2-5
v_gene: TRBV7-7
abundance: .
CDR3aa: CASSYDSVAETQYF
CDR3nt: TGTGCTAGCAGTTATGACTCAGTAGCAGAGACCCAGTACTTC

d_gene: TRBD1
j_gene: TRBJ2-7
v_gene: TRBV28
abundance: .
CDR3aa: CASRHLGQGRQYF
CDR3nt: TGTGCCAGCAGACACCTTGGACAGGGCCGGCAGTACTTC

d_gene: TRBD2
j_gene: TRBJ2-3
v_gene: TRBV29-1
abundance: .
CDR3aa: CSVDPSGVRTDTQYF
CDR3nt: TGCAGCGTTGATCCTAGCGGGGTCCGCACAGATACGCAGTATTTT

d_gene: .
j_gene: TRBJ1-1
v_gene: TRBV7-3
abundance: .
CDR3aa: CASSPRQGSTEAFF
CDR3nt: TGTGCCAGCAGCCCGCGTCAGGGGAGCACTGAAGCTTTCTTT

d_gene: .
j_gene: TRBJ2-2
v_gene: TRBV15
abundance: .
CDR3aa: CATSRDRTNTGELFF
CDR3nt: TGTGCCACCAGCAGAGACAGAACGAACACCGGGGAGCTGTTTTTT

d_gene: TRBD2
j_gene: TRBJ2-3
v_gene: TRBV11-2
abundance: .
CDR3aa: CASSQTTSGGARTDTQYF
CDR3nt: TGTGCCAGCAGTCAAACGACTAGCGGGGGGGCCCGCACAGATACGCAGTATTTT

d_gene: TRBD1
j_gene: TRBJ1-2
v_gene: TRBV18
abundance: .
CDR3aa: CASSPGQGARISDGYTF
CDR3nt: TGTGCCAGCTCACCCGGACAGGGGGCGCGTATATCCGATGGCTACACCTTC

d_gene: .
j_gene: TRBJ1-1
v_gene: TRBV5-1
abundance: .
CDR3aa: CASSIGHHPLNTEAFF
CDR3nt: TGCGCCAGCAGCATCGGACACCACCCCTTGAACACTGAAGCTTTCTTT